A selection of T cell receptor beta chains follows, all from one sample in a study of T cells after yellow fever vaccination. Each CDR3 protein is one row after TCRdb ran MiXCR on the 5' RACE reads. The sample consists of roughly 310,000 distinct CDR3 sequences, 3% to 4.5% of them appearing once. The sequenced sample was PBMCs, obtained on the day of the yellow fever booster vaccination. These receptors originate from a man aged 18 to 29 who received the YFV17D yellow fever vaccine. Both conserved end residues are part of each CDR3. Each record gives: J gene, CDR3 length, V gene, D gene, clone size, CDR3 DNA, CDR3 protein. The D gene is left open where the match is weak. A row's size may be missing; if present it is once, few, many or a size class.

TRBJ2-2,14,TRBV12-3/TRBV12-4,NA,NA,TGTGCCAGCAGTTTAAGTGCGACGGCCGGGGAGCTGTTTTTT,CASSLSATAGELFF
TRBJ2-5,12,TRBV10-3,NA,many,TGTGCCATCAGCGAGTCACTAGAGACCCAGTACTTC,CAISESLETQYF
TRBJ2-2,15,TRBV5-4,TRBD1,many,TGTGCCAGCAGCCACACCGGGACAGGGGCCGGGGAGCTGTTTTTT,CASSHTGTGAGELFF
TRBJ2-1,13,TRBV5-1,TRBD1,few,TGCGCCAGCAGCCCCAGACAGGGCGGCGAGCAGTTCTTC,CASSPRQGGEQFF
TRBJ2-5,13,TRBV5-1,NA,many,TGCGCCAGCAAGGCCAGGCCCCAAGAGACCCAGTACTTC,CASKARPQETQYF
TRBJ2-3,13,TRBV2,NA,few,TGTGCCAGCACCTCACAGGGCACAGATACGCAGTATTTT,CASTSQGTDTQYF
TRBJ1-5,18,TRBV6-5,NA,NA,TGTGCCAGCAGTGCGACTTACAGGGCCGGGGGGTATAATCAGCCCCAGCATTTT,CASSATYRAGGYNQPQHF
TRBJ2-1,15,TRBV5-4,NA,many,TGTGCCAGCAGCACCGAGCCAGGTTCCTACAATGAGCAGTTCTTC,CASSTEPGSYNEQFF
TRBJ2-7,13,TRBV20-1,NA,few,TGCAGTGCTAGAGCCGAGAGCTCCTACGAGCAGTACTTC,CSARAESSYEQYF
TRBJ1-2,13,TRBV7-2,NA,few,TGTGCCAGCAGCGACCACGGGCCTTATGGCTACACCTTC,CASSDHGPYGYTF
TRBJ1-4,15,TRBV6-6,NA,many,TGTGCCAGCAGTTACGGGGTTGGACAGAATGAAAAACTGTTTTTT,CASSYGVGQNEKLFF
TRBJ2-7,14,TRBV15,NA,few,TGTGCCACCAGCAGAACTACAGGGATGGGGGAGCAGTACTTC,CATSRTTGMGEQYF
TRBJ1-2,15,TRBV7-6,NA,NA,TGTGCCAGCAGTTACCTGATAACAGGGAAAGGTGGCTACACCTTC,CASSYLITGKGGYTF
TRBJ2-7,16,TRBV12-3/TRBV12-4,TRBD2,NA,TGTGCCAGCAGTCTTGGGACTAGCGGCGCCGCCTACGAGCAGTACTTC,CASSLGTSGAAYEQYF
TRBJ2-5,14,TRBV7-9,TRBD1,NA,TGTGCCAGCAGCTTCGACAGGGGACAAGAGACCCAGTACTTC,CASSFDRGQETQYF
TRBJ2-7,14,TRBV27,NA,few,TGTGCCAGCAGTTTATATGGCGGTACCCACGAGCAGTACTTC,CASSLYGGTHEQYF
TRBJ2-3,13,TRBV12-3/TRBV12-4,NA,NA,TGTGCCAGCAGACTAGCTATAAGGGATACGCAGTATTTT,CASRLAIRDTQYF
TRBJ2-5,13,TRBV7-2,NA,many,TGTGCCAGCAGCTCACGTGGGTGGGAGACCCAGTACTTC,CASSSRGWETQYF
TRBJ2-5,15,TRBV5-4,NA,few,TGTGCCAGCAGCTTGGAACTCGGGGGAGCGGAGACCCAGTACTTC,CASSLELGGAETQYF
TRBJ1-5,15,TRBV27,NA,few,TGTGCCAGCAGTTTCTATCTGGGGCCCAATCAGCCCCAGCATTTT,CASSFYLGPNQPQHF
TRBJ1-1,14,TRBV20-1,TRBD1,NA,TGCAGTGCCCGATTCGGACAGGCCCGCACTGAAGCTTTCTTT,CSARFGQARTEAFF
TRBJ2-1,14,TRBV6-2/TRBV6-3,NA,many,TGTGCCAGCAGTTACGGCAGGCTACACAATGAGCAGTTCTTC,CASSYGRLHNEQFF
TRBJ2-7,13,TRBV6-5,NA,few,TGTGCCGTTATCGCTGGGGCTGGGAACGAGCAGTACTTC,CAVIAGAGNEQYF
TRBJ1-2,14,TRBV6-5,TRBD1,many,TGTGCCAGCAGTCTGTGGACAGGGAAAGGCGGCTACACCTTC,CASSLWTGKGGYTF
TRBJ2-5,16,TRBV20-1,TRBD2,few,TGCAGTGCTAGAGCCCCCTTAGCGGGAAGGCAAGAGACCCAGTACTTC,CSARAPLAGRQETQYF
TRBJ2-7,14,TRBV13,NA,NA,TGTGCCAGCAGCTTCTGGTCAATCTCCTACGAGCAGTACTTC,CASSFWSISYEQYF
TRBJ2-1,16,TRBV20-1,TRBD2,NA,TGCAGTGCTACTCGACTAGCGGGGGGGTCTTACAATGAGCAGTTCTTC,CSATRLAGGSYNEQFF
TRBJ2-5,15,TRBV7-7,NA,NA,TGTGCTAGCAGCTTAGACGTTGGGGCCGGGGAGACCCAGTACTTC,CASSLDVGAGETQYF
TRBJ2-2,17,TRBV7-6,TRBD1,few,TGTGCCAGCAGCTTAGCGGTGAAGGGGGCTTACACCGGGGAGCTGTTTTTT,CASSLAVKGAYTGELFF
TRBJ2-2,15,TRBV18,NA,NA,TGTGCCAGCTCACCCCGGCAGCCGATCACCGGGGAGCTGTTTTTT,CASSPRQPITGELFF
TRBJ2-5,14,TRBV7-7,TRBD1,few,TGTGCCAGCAGCTTAGGGACAGGGGGCTGGGACCAGTACTTC,CASSLGTGGWDQYF
TRBJ2-5,14,TRBV5-1,NA,many,TGCGCCAGCAGCTTGGGGGCAGGGCAAGAGACCCAGTACTTC,CASSLGAGQETQYF
TRBJ1-2,13,TRBV2,NA,NA,TGTGCCAGCAGGATTGAAGTTAACTATGGCTACACCTTC,CASRIEVNYGYTF
TRBJ2-1,17,TRBV3-1,TRBD2,many,TGTGCCAGCAGCCACGTCGGACTAGCGGACCACTACAATGAGCAGTTCTTC,CASSHVGLADHYNEQFF
TRBJ1-1,14,TRBV7-8,NA,many,TGTGCCAGCAGCTCGACGCCCTTGAACACTGAAGCTTTCTTT,CASSSTPLNTEAFF
TRBJ2-7,13,TRBV6-2/TRBV6-3,NA,few,TGTGCCAGCAGTTACCAGGGGACCAACGAGCAGTACTTC,CASSYQGTNEQYF
TRBJ2-5,16,TRBV18,TRBD1,many,TGTGCCAGCTCCCTTATAGGGACAGGGGCCCAAGAGACCCAGTACTTC,CASSLIGTGAQETQYF
TRBJ2-6,17,TRBV5-1,NA,many,TGCGCCAGCAGCTTGGTCGGTACATCTACTGGGGCCAACGTCCTGACTTTC,CASSLVGTSTGANVLTF
TRBJ2-2,14,TRBV24-1,NA,NA,TGTGCCACCAGGGAGGACAGGAACACCGGGGAGCTGTTTTTT,CATREDRNTGELFF